A selection of T cell receptor beta chains follows, all from one sample in a study of tumor-infiltrating lymphocytes in oesophageal squamous cell carcinoma. TCRdb redid the calling of the PCR reads with MiXCR, one entry per CDR3 protein. This sample has 15,000 to 20,000 distinct CDR3 sequences, with roughly 40% found just once. The material sequenced was normal esophageal tissue next to the tumor. These receptors were obtained from a female donor with esophageal squamous cell carcinoma. The CDR3 runs from the conserved cysteine through the conserved F or W. Fields, in order: clone size, V gene, D gene, J gene, CDR3 DNA, CDR3 protein. The D gene is left open where the match is weak. The size entry is marked missing in some rows and otherwise reads once, few, many or a size class.

clone size: -
V gene: TRBV7-2
D gene: TRBD2
J gene: TRBJ2-7
CDR3 DNA: TGTGCCAGCAGCGACCGGACTAGCGGGACAAGGAATGAGCAGTACTTC
CDR3 protein: CASSDRTSGTRNEQYF

clone size: medium-sized
V gene: TRBV7-6
D gene: -
J gene: TRBJ1-1
CDR3 DNA: TGTGCCAGCAGCTTAGGGGGGGGTTGGGGCACTGAAGCTTTCTTT
CDR3 protein: CASSLGGGWGTEAFF

clone size: -
V gene: TRBV28
D gene: TRBD1
J gene: TRBJ2-6
CDR3 DNA: TGTGCCAGCAGCTCAGGGGGCTCAGGGGCCAACGTCCTGACTTTC
CDR3 protein: CASSSGGSGANVLTF

clone size: few
V gene: TRBV27
D gene: TRBD1
J gene: TRBJ1-5
CDR3 DNA: TGTGCCAGCAGTCGGGGACAGAACAATCAGCCCCAGCATTTT
CDR3 protein: CASSRGQNNQPQHF

clone size: medium-sized
V gene: TRBV11-1
D gene: -
J gene: TRBJ2-1
CDR3 DNA: TGTGCCAGCAGCCCGAGAGGGGACTCCTACAATGAGCAGTTCTTC
CDR3 protein: CASSPRGDSYNEQFF

clone size: medium-sized
V gene: TRBV10-3
D gene: TRBD1
J gene: TRBJ2-7
CDR3 DNA: TGTGCCATCAGTGGGGACAGGGGGCCTAAATACGAGCAGTACTTC
CDR3 protein: CAISGDRGPKYEQYF

clone size: -
V gene: TRBV20-1
D gene: -
J gene: TRBJ1-2
CDR3 DNA: TGCAGTGCCGCTAACTTGGAAGGGAACTATGGCTACACCTTC
CDR3 protein: CSAANLEGNYGYTF

clone size: -
V gene: TRBV7-6
D gene: -
J gene: TRBJ2-1
CDR3 DNA: TGTGCCAGCAGCTTCTATCGCAATGAGCAGTTCTTC
CDR3 protein: CASSFYRNEQFF

clone size: few
V gene: TRBV14
D gene: -
J gene: TRBJ2-2
CDR3 DNA: TGTGCCAGCAGCCAATATGGACAGCACACCGGGGAGCTGTTTTTT
CDR3 protein: CASSQYGQHTGELFF

clone size: -
V gene: TRBV7-6
D gene: -
J gene: TRBJ2-3
CDR3 DNA: TGTGCCAGCAGCTTAGCGTCCAGCTCTTTCGTCGATGAGCAGTTCTTT
CDR3 protein: CASSLASSSFVDEQFF

clone size: -
V gene: TRBV15
D gene: -
J gene: TRBJ2-1
CDR3 DNA: TGTGCCACGTCCGACAGTATCAATGAGCAGTTCTTC
CDR3 protein: CATSDSINEQFF

clone size: many
V gene: TRBV14
D gene: -
J gene: TRBJ1-1
CDR3 DNA: TGTGCCAGCAGCCAAACGAGGACGAGCGAAGCTTTCTTT
CDR3 protein: CASSQTRTSEAFF

clone size: many
V gene: TRBV18
D gene: -
J gene: TRBJ2-3
CDR3 DNA: TGTGCCAGCTCACCACTAGTCGAGGGCACAGATACGCAGTATTTT
CDR3 protein: CASSPLVEGTDTQYF

clone size: -
V gene: TRBV5-1
D gene: -
J gene: TRBJ2-3
CDR3 DNA: TGCGCCAGCAGCTTGAGTAGCACAGATACGCAGTATTTT
CDR3 protein: CASSLSSTDTQYF